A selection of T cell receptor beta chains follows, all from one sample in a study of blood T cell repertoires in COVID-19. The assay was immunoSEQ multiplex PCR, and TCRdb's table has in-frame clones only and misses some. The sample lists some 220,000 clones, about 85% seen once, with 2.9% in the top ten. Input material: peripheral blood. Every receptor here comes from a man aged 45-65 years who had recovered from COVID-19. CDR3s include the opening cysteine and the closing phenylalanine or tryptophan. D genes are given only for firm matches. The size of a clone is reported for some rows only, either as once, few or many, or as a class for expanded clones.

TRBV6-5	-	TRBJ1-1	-	CASTTLQGGTEAFF	TGTGCCAGCACCACTTTACAGGGTGGGACTGAAGCTTTCTTT
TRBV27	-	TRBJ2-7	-	CASSLSGGRTAGQYF	TGTGCCAGCAGTCTCTCCGGGGGACGAACGGCGGGGCAGTACTTC
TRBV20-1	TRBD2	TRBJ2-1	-	CSASLGLAGGNYNEQFF	TGCAGTGCTAGTTTGGGACTAGCGGGAGGGAACTACAATGAGCAGTTCTTC
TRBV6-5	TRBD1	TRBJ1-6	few	CAIATGVHSPLHF	TGTGCCATTGCGACAGGGGTTCATTCACCCCTCCACTTT
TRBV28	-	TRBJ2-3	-	CASSSPTEPSTDTQYF	TGTGCCAGCAGTTCACCGACAGAACCTAGCACAGATACGCAGTATTTT
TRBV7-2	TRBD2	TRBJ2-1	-	CASRPPGLDNNEQFF	TGTGCCAGCAGGCCCCCGGGACTAGATAACAATGAGCAGTTCTTC
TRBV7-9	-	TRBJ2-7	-	CASSLELAPTYEQYF	TGTGCCAGCAGCTTAGAGCTAGCGCCGACCTACGAGCAGTACTTC
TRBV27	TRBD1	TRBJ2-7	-	CASSRPGTGSYEQYF	TGTGCCAGCAGCCGACCCGGGACAGGCTCCTACGAGCAGTACTTC
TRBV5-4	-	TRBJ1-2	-	CASSPAGGASADYGYTF	TGTGCCAGCAGCCCGGCGGGGGGGGCAAGCGCTGACTATGGCTACACCTTC
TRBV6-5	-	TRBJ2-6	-	CASSLESGANVLTF	TGTGCCAGCAGTCTAGAATCCGGGGCCAACGTCCTGACTTTC
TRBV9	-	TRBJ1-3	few	CASSLDQGQVDTIYF	TGTGCCAGCAGCCTCGATCAGGGCCAGGTCGACACCATATATTTT
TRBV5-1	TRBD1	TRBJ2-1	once	CASKRGGQGAYNEQFF	TGCGCCAGCAAAAGGGGGGGACAGGGAGCCTACAATGAGCAGTTCTTC
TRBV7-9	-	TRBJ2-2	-	CASSPRSGSNTGELFF	TGTGCCAGCAGCCCTCGGTCGGGATCGAACACCGGGGAGCTGTTTTTT
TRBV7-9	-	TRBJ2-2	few	CASSFSQNTGELFF	TGTGCCAGCAGCTTTTCACAGAACACCGGGGAGCTGTTTTTT
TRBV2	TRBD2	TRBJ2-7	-	CASSGRRASEQYF	TGTGCCAGCAGCGGGAGGAGAGCCTCCGAGCAGTACTTC
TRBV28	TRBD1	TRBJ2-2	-	CASRAGTGSGELFF	TGTGCCAGCAGGGCCGGGACAGGGTCCGGGGAGCTGTTTTTT
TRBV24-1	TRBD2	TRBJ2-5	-	CATGGGIGETQYF	TGTGCCACCGGGGGGGGTATCGGGGAGACCCAGTACTTC
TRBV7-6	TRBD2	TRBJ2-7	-	CASTLGTSGNYEQYF	TGTGCCAGCACCCTTGGGACTAGCGGAAACTACGAGCAGTACTTC
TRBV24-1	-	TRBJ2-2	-	CATSGGMRTGELFF	TGTGCCACCAGTGGCGGGATGAGGACCGGGGAGCTGTTTTTT
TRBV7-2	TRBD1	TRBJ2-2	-	CASSTPQGTLNTGELFF	TGTGCCAGCAGCACTCCACAGGGGACCCTGAACACCGGGGAGCTGTTTTTT
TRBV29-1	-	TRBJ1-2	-	CSVGSGMNYGYTF	TGCAGCGTTGGTTCGGGTATGAACTATGGCTACACCTTC
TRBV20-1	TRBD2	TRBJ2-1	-	CSASYAGTSGSASSYNEQFF	TGCAGTGCTAGTTACGCCGGGACTAGCGGGAGTGCCAGCTCCTACAATGAGCAGTTCTTC
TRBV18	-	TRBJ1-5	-	CASSLQGGGRTQPQHF	TGTGCCAGCTCATTACAGGGAGGGGGACGGACTCAGCCCCAGCATTTT
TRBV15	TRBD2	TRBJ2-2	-	CATSSPPVTSGTTGELFF	TGTGCCACCAGCAGCCCACCGGTGACTAGCGGGACCACCGGGGAGCTGTTTTTT
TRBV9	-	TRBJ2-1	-	CASSVAPSRGNEQFF	TGTGCCAGCAGCGTAGCCCCTTCTAGGGGCAATGAGCAGTTCTTC
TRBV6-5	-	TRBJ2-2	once	CASSYSAAGELFF	TGTGCCAGCAGTTACTCTGCGGCCGGGGAGCTGTTTTTT
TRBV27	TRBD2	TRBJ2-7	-	CASIGPGLAGSYEQYF	TGTGCCAGCATAGGGCCTGGACTAGCGGGTTCCTACGAGCAGTACTTC
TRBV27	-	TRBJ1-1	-	CASSFIGGGSGTEAFF	TGTGCCAGCAGTTTTATCGGGGGAGGTAGTGGCACTGAAGCTTTCTTT
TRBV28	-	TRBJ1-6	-	CASSTIRVTAPLHF	TGTGCCAGCTCAACTATCAGGGTAACCGCACCCCTCCACTTT
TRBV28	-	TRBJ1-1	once	CASSPFGGAEAFF	TGTGCCAGCAGTCCCTTCGGGGGGGCTGAAGCTTTCTTT
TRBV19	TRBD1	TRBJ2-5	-	CASSGTAWEKTQYF	TGTGCCAGTAGCGGGACAGCTTGGGAGAAGACCCAGTACTTC
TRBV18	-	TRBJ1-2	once	CASSQVEDYGYTF	TGTGCCAGCTCGCAGGTGGAGGACTATGGCTACACCTTC
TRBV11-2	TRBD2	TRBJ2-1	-	CASSLGSTSGRAQFF	TGTGCCAGCAGCTTAGGGTCGACTAGCGGGAGGGCGCAGTTCTTC
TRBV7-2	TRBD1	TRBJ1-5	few	CASSLTGGDQPQHF	TGTGCCAGCAGCTTAACAGGGGGCGATCAGCCCCAGCATTTT
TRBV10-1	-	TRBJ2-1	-	CASSEAYLNNEQFF	TGCGCCAGCAGTGAAGCGTACCTTAACAATGAGCAGTTCTTC
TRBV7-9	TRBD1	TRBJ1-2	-	CASSLNRGGTGGYTF	TGTGCCAGCAGCTTAAACAGGGGAGGTACTGGAGGCTACACCTTC
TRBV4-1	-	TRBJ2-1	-	CASSQDYSAGYWSQFF	TGCGCCAGCAGCCAAGACTATAGCGCGGGGTATTGGTCACAGTTCTTC
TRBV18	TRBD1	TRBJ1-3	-	CASSPRDSSGNTIYF	TGTGCCAGCTCACCGAGGGACAGCTCTGGAAACACCATATATTTT
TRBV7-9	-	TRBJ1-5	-	CASSVTDSNQPQHF	TGTGCCAGCAGCGTGACAGATAGCAATCAGCCCCAGCATTTT
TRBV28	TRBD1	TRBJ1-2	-	CASSLEAAGTGKRGYTF	TGTGCCAGCAGTTTAGAGGCGGCAGGGACAGGAAAACGGGGCTACACCTTC
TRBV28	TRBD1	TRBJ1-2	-	CASSLSRQGKSNYGYTF	TGTGCCAGCAGTTTATCCCGACAGGGCAAGAGTAACTATGGCTACACCTTC
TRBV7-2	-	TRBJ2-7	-	CASSLGQPPYEQYF	TGTGCCAGCAGCCTAGGACAGCCACCCTACGAGCAGTACTTC
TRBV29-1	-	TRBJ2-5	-	CSVEGSRGQETQYF	TGCAGCGTTGAAGGCAGCCGAGGACAAGAGACCCAGTACTTC
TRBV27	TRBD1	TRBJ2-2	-	CASSYLTGAGELFF	TGTGCCAGCAGCTACCTGACAGGGGCCGGGGAGCTGTTTTTT
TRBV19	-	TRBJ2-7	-	CASSVVGGRGEQYF	TGTGCCAGTAGTGTCGTCGGAGGCCGCGGCGAGCAGTACTTC
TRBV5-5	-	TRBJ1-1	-	CASSGGGGNTEAFF	TGTGCCAGCAGCGGGGGGGGCGGGAACACTGAAGCTTTCTTT